The 18 T cell receptor beta chains presented below share a single source sample, sequenced in a study of T cells after yellow fever vaccination. Each CDR3 protein gets one entry after TCRdb re-called the 5' RACE reads with MiXCR. The sample includes some 560,000 distinct CDR3 sequences, 15% to 20% of them seen just once. The material sequenced was PBMCs, taken 15 days after the yellow fever booster vaccination. These TCRs come from a young man who received the YFV17D yellow fever vaccine.

The genes are TRBV12-5 and TRBJ1-5; no definite D call. Per the germline V gene, CDR1 is LGHNT and CDR2 is FRNRAP. Trimming removed 5 bases at V and 2 bases at J, with 7 bases between. This CDR3 spans 13 amino acids. The CDR3 region has the DNA TGTGCTAGTGGTGCTGGGGGCAATCAGCCCCAGCATTTT. It is translated as CASGAGGNQPQHF.

The genes are TRBV3-1 and TRBJ2-5; D is uncertain. Germline loops: CDR1 LGHDT, CDR2 YNNKEL (reference sequence). CDR3 size: 14 residues. V was clipped by 1 base and J by 5 bases, with 11 bases between them. The CDR3 DNA is TGTGCCAGCAGCCAAGCGGGTCTAACGGAGACCCAGTACTTC. Translated, it gives CASSQAGLTETQYF.

This chain uses TRBV30 with TRBJ2-4; D gene unclear. The CDR3 totals 14 residues. V lost 0 bases to trimming and J lost 10 bases, with 16 bases between them. Germline-derived CDR1 and CDR2 are GTSNPN and SVGIG (reference sequence). For the CDR3, the DNA is TGTGCCTGGAGTGTCGCTACCTTTTTCGAGATTCAGTACTTC. It codes for CAWSVATFFEIQYF.

The rearrangement uses TRBV25-1 and TRBJ2-2, with a tentative D call TRBD1 (6 bases). CDR1 is MGHDK and CDR2 is SYGVNS in the germline V gene. The CDR3 is made up of 15 amino acids. The V end was cut by 4 bases, the J end by 5 bases, with 14 bases between. CDR3 protein: CASSVGRGWTGELFF. For the CDR3, the DNA is TGTGCCAGCAGTGTGGGCAGGGGCTGGACCGGGGAGCTGTTTTTT. The full variable domain, its missing parts supplied by reference TRBV25-1 and TRBJ2-2, is EADIYQTPRYLVIGTGKKITLECSQTMGHDKMYWYQQDPGMELHLIHYSYGVNSTEKGDLSSESTVSRIRTEHFPLTLESARPSHTSQYLCASSVGRGWTGELFFGEGSRLTVL.

The gene calls are TRBV5-1 and TRBJ2-2, with D possibly matching TRBD1 (5 bases). CDR3 size: 12 residues. The germline CDR1 and CDR2 sequences are SGHRS and YFSETQ. V lost 5 bases, J lost 7 bases, and 9 bases lay in between. CDR3: CASRGRSGELFF. For the CDR3, the DNA is TGCGCCAGCAGGGGGCGGAGCGGGGAGCTGTTTTTT.

The chain recombines TRBV7-6 with TRBJ2-1; 7 bases fit TRBD2. Germline V lookup: CDR1 SGHVS, CDR2 FNYEAQ. The CDR3 has 17 residues. The trim removed 4 bases at V and 9 bases at J, leaving 18 bases unmatched. DNA for the CDR3: TGTGCCAGCAGCTCCAAGGGAGGAGCGGGGCCCTTCGGTGAGCAGTTCTTC. Amino acids: CASSSKGGAGPFGEQFF.

This clonotype was seen only a few times. The chain employs TRBV12-3 or TRBV12-4 and TRBJ2-2; D gene unclear. Trimming pared 6 bases from V and 7 bases from J, leaving 6 bases between. This CDR3 spans 11 amino acids. The CDR3 bases are TGTGCCAGCAGCCCCTACGGGGAGCTGTTTTTT. Translated: CASSPYGELFF.

This clonotype turned up a few times. The J gene is TRBJ1-2, the V gene TRBV4-2; 7 bases match TRBD1. The V gene end was trimmed by 1 base and the J gene end by 7 bases; junction bases not matched to a gene: 6. This CDR3 is built from 14 residues. Germline lookup yields CDR1 LGHNA and CDR2 YNFKEQ. Written as DNA, the CDR3 is TGTGCCAGCAGCCAAGTTTCCTCAGGGGGTGGCTACACCTTC. This codes for CASSQVSSGGGYTF.

This chain joins TRBV18 and TRBJ2-2, with D unclear. Between the trimmed V and J ends, which lost 6 bases and 4 bases, there was a span of 15 bases. Germline V lookup: CDR1 KGHSH, CDR2 LQKENI. The CDR3 runs to 15 residues. The CDR3: CASSQPLDTTGELFF. CDR3 nucleotides: TGTGCCAGCTCCCAACCACTTGACACCACCGGGGAGCTGTTTTTT. Full variable domain (missing parts from reference TRBV18 and TRBJ2-2): NAGVMQNPRHLVRRRGQEARLRCSPMKGHSHVYWYRQLPEEGLKFMVYLQKENIIDESGMPKERFSAEFPKEGPSILRIQQVVRGDSAAYFCASSQPLDTTGELFFGEGSRLTVL.

This chain links TRBV13 with TRBJ2-2; D remains ambiguous. The CDR3 is made up of 14 amino acids. Germline loops: CDR1 PRHDT, CDR2 FYEKMQ (reference sequence). Trimming cost V 8 bases and J 0 bases, with 10 bases left between them. CDR3 protein: CASGRETNTGELFF. CDR3 coding DNA: TGTGCCAGCGGAAGGGAAACGAACACCGGGGAGCTGTTTTTT.

This sequence joins TRBV6-1 and TRBJ2-3, with no clear D. V was pared by 6 bases and J by 5 bases, with 18 bases between. Germline loops: CDR1 MNHNS, CDR2 SASEGT. CDR3 length equals 15 residues. CDR3 nucleotide sequence: TGTGCCAGCAGCCCCTTCCGGGCCTGGGGAGATACGCAGTATTTT. It yields the protein CASSPFRAWGDTQYF.

The chain employs TRBV5-4 and TRBJ2-2; 9 nucleotides agree with TRBD1. The CDR3 consists of 20 residues. J gave up 3 bases and V 1 base, and 16 bases lay outside the gene matches. Germline CDR1 and CDR2: SGHNT and YYREEE (reference sequence). The CDR3 spells CASSLFAGTGMSSDTGELFF. The CDR3 DNA sequence: TGTGCCAGCAGCTTGTTTGCCGGGACAGGGATGTCTAGCGACACCGGGGAGCTGTTTTTT.

This clonotype was found a few times. CDR3 amino acids: CSPGGGRGAYEQYF. CDR3 coding DNA: TGCAGCCCAGGGGGTGGACGGGGTGCTTACGAGCAGTACTTC. The chain carries TRBV20-1 and TRBJ2-7; TRBD1 matches at 7 bases. The CDR3 has 14 residues. CDR1 DFQATT and CDR2 SNEGSKA come from the germline V gene (reference sequence).

V gene TRBV3-1 combines with J gene TRBJ2-3; D is uncertain. Germline-derived CDR1 and CDR2 are LGHDT and YNNKEL (reference sequence). The CDR3 has 19 residues. Trimming left V 0 bases short and J 0 bases short, with 19 bases between. In DNA, the CDR3 is TGTGCCAGCAGCCAAGATTGGGCCCCACAAGTGCCTAGCACAGATACGCAGTATTTT. Translating it yields CASSQDWAPQVPSTDTQYF.

This clonotype has more than one count but fewer than ten. The V call is TRBV6-1, the J call TRBJ2-5, with TRBD2 as a possible D gene (5 bases). The CDR3 consists of 14 residues. Trimming pared 2 bases from V and 6 bases from J, leaving 13 bases between. Per the germline V gene, CDR1 is MNHNS and CDR2 is SASEGT. The CDR3 protein is CASSENFAGKTQYF. The CDR3 DNA is TGTGCCAGCAGTGAAAATTTCGCCGGGAAGACCCAGTACTTC.

The rearrangement joins TRBV27 to TRBJ1-4; 9 bases fit TRBD1. The CDR3 covers 17 residues. CDR1 MNHEY and CDR2 SMNVEV come from the germline V gene (reference sequence). After removal of 6 bases from V and 0 bases from J, the junction contained 8 bases not matched to a gene. The CDR3 loop is CASSPGTGLATNEKLFF. The CDR3 nucleotides are TGTGCCAGCAGCCCCGGGACAGGGCTAGCAACTAATGAAAAACTGTTTTTT.

The V call is TRBV6-2 or TRBV6-3, the J call TRBJ2-1, with D uncertain. The CDR3 loop spans 18 amino acids. CDR1 and CDR2 (germline): MNHEY, SVGEGT. With 0 bases removed from V and 0 bases from J, the gap between germline ends came to 15 bases. The CDR3 DNA reads as TGTGCCAGCAGTTACTCGACGATGGTACCGAGCTCCTACAATGAGCAGTTCTTC. It codes for CASSYSTMVPSSYNEQFF.

On this clonotype: Its ends do not fully match the called genes, so a read error is possible. CDR3 sequence reads: CASREGTSGRLTDTQYF. The CDR3, as DNA: TGTGCCAGCAGGGAAGGGACTAGCGGGAGGCTAACAGATACGCAGTATTTT. The genes are TRBV6-1 and TRBJ2-3; TRBD2 matches at 15 bases. Germline CDR1 MNHNS, CDR2 SASEGT. CDR3 length: 17 amino acids.